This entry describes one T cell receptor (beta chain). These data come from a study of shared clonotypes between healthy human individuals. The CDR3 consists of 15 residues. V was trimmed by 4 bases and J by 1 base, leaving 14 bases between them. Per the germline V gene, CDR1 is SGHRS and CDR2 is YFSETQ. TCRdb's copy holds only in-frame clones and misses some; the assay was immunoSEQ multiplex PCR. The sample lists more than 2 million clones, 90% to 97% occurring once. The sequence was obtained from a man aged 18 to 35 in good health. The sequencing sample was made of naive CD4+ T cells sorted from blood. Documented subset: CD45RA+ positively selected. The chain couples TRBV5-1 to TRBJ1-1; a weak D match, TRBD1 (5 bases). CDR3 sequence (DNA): TGCGCCAGCAGCCGCGGGACTTACACGAACACTGAAGCTTTCTTT. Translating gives CASSRGTYTNTEAFF.